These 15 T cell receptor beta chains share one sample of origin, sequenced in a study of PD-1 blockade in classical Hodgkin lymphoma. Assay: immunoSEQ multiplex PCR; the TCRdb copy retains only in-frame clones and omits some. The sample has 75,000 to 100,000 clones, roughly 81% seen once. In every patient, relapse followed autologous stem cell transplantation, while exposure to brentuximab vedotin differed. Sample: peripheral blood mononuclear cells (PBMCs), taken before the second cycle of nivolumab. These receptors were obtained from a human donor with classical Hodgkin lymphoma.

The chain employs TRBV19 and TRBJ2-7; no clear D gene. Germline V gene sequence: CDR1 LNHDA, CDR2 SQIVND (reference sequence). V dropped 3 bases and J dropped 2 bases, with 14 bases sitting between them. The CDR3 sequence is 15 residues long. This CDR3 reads CASSMRTDPPYEQYF. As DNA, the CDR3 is TGTGCCAGTAGTATGAGGACGGATCCGCCCTACGAGCAGTACTTC. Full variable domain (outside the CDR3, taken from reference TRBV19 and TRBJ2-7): DGGITQSPKYLFRKEGQNVTLSCEQNLNHDAMYWYRQDPGQGLRLIYYSQIVNDFQKGDIAEGYSVSREKKESFPLTVTSAQKNPTAFYLCASSMRTDPPYEQYFGPGTRLTVT.

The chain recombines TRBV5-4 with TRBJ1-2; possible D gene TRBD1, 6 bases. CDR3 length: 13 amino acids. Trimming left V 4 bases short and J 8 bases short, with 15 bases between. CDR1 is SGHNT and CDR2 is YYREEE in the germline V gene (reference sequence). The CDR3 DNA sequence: TGTGCCAGCAGCGGTACAGGGTCTCGGGGCTACACCTTC. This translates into CASSGTGSRGYTF.

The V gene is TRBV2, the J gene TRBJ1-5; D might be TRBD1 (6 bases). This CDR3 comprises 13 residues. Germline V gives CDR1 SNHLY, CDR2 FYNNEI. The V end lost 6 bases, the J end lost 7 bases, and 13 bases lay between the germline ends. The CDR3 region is CASRQGTGQPQHF. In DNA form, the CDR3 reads TGTGCCAGCAGGCAGGGGACGGGGCAGCCCCAGCATTTT.

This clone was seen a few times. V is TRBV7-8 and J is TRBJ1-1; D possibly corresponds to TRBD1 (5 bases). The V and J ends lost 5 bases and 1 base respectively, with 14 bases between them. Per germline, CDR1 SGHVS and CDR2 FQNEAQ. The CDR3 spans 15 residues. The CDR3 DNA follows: TGTGCCAGCAGCAGTGCGAGGGGACCGAACACTGAAGCTTTCTTT. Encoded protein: CASSSARGPNTEAFF. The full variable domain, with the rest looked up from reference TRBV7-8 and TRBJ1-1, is GAGVSQSPRYKVAKRGQDVALRCDPISGHVSLFWYQQALGQGPEFLTYFQNEAQLDKSGLPSDRFFAERPEGSVSTLKIQRTQQEDSAVYLCASSSARGPNTEAFFGQGTRLTVV.

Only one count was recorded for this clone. CDR3 amino acids: CASSPPPSGRAKGDTQYF. CDR3 nucleotide sequence: TGTGCCAGCAGCCCCCCCCCTAGCGGGAGGGCCAAAGGAGATACGCAGTATTTT. The V call is TRBV5-6, the J call TRBJ2-3; 12 bases map to TRBD2. Germline CDR1 reads SGHDT; CDR2 reads YYEEEE. This CDR3 comprises 18 residues. The V gene end was trimmed by 4 bases and the J gene end by 5 bases; junction bases not matched to a gene: 14.

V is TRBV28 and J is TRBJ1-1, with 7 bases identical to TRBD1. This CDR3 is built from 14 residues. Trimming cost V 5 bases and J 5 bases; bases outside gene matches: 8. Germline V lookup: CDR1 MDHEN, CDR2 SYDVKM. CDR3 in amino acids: CASSGLTGMTEAFF. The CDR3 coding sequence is TGTGCCAGCAGTGGGCTGACAGGGATGACTGAAGCTTTCTTT.

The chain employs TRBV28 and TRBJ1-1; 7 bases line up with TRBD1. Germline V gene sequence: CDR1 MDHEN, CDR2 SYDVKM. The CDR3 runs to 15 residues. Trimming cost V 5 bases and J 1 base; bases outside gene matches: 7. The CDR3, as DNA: TGTGCCAGCAGTCCGAACAGGGGTTGGAACACTGAAGCTTTCTTT. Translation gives CASSPNRGWNTEAFF.

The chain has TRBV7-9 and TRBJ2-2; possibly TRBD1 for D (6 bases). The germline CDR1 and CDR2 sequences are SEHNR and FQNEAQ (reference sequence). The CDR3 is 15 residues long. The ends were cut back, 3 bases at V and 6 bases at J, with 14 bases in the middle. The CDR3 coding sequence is TGTGCCAGCAGCTTGGGGACATTCGACGCCGGGGAGCTGTTTTTT. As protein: CASSLGTFDAGELFF.

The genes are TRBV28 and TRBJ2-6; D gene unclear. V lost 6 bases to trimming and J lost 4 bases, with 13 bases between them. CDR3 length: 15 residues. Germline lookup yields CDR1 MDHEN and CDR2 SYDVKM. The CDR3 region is CASSPPARGANVLTF. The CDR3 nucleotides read TGTGCCAGCAGCCCCCCTGCCCGAGGGGCCAACGTCCTGACTTTC.

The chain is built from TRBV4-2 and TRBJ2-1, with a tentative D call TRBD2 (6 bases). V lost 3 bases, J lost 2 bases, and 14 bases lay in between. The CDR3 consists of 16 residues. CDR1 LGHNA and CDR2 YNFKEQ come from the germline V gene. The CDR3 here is CASSQATGAPYNEQFF. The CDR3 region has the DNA TGTGCCAGCAGCCAGGCTACGGGAGCCCCCTACAATGAGCAGTTCTTC.

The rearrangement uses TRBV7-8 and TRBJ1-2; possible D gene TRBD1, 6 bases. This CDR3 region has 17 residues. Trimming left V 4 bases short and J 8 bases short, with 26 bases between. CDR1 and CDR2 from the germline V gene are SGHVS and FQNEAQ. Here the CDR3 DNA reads TGTGCCAGCAGCTCATACAGGGAGCGGGTACCCGAAGCGGGCTACACCTTC. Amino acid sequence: CASSSYRERVPEAGYTF.

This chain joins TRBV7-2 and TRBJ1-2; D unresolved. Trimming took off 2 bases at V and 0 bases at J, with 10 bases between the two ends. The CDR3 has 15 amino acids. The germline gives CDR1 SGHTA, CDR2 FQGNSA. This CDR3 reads CASSLMGYTNYGYTF. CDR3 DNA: TGTGCCAGCAGCTTAATGGGCTACACTAACTATGGCTACACCTTC. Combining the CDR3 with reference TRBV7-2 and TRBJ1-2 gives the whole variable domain GAGVSQSPSNKVTEKGKDVELRCDPISGHTALYWYRQSLGQGLEFLIYFQGNSAPDKSGLPSDRFSAERTGGSVSTLTIQRTQQEDSAVYLCASSLMGYTNYGYTFGSGTRLTVV.

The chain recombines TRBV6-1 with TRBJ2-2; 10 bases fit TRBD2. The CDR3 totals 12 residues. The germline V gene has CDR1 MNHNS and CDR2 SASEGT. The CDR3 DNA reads TGTGCTAGCGGGGGGCGAAGCGGGGAGCTGTTTTTT. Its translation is CASGGRSGELFF.

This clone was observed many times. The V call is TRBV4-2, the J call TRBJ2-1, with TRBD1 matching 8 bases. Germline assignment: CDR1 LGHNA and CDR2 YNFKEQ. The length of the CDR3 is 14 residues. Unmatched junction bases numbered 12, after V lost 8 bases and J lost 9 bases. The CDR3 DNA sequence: TGTGCCAGCCAGGGGGCTAGTGATTCGTCTGAGCAGTTCTTC. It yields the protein CASQGASDSSEQFF.

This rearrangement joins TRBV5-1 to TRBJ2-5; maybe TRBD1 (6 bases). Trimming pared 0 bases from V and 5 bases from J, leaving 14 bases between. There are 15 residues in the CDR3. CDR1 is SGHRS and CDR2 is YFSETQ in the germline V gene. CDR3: CASSLGSGGEETQYF. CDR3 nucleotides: TGCGCCAGCAGCTTGGGATCTGGGGGCGAGGAGACCCAGTACTTC.